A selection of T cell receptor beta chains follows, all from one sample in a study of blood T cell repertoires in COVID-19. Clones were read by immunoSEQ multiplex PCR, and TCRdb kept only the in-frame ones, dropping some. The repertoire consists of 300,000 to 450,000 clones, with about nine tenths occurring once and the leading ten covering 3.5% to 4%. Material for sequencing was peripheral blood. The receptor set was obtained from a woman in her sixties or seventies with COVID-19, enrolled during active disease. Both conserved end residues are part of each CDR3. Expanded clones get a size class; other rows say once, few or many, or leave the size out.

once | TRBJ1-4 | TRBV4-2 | CASSQEGGARNEKLFF
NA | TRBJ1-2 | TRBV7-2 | CASSLRSHGYTF
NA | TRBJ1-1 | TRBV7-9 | CASSLAQGLNTEAFF
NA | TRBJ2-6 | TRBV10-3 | CAAREGGANVLTF
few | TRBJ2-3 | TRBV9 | CASSVLGLAADTQYF
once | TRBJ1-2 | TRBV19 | CASSLRTGNGYGYTF
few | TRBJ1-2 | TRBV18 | CASSPGAQDGYTF
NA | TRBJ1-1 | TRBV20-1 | CSAPGVSRAFF
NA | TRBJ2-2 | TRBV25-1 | CASSDSTPTSSNTGELFF
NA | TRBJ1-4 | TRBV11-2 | CASVRQTTTNEKLFF
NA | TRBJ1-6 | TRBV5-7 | CASSGLNSERNSPLHF
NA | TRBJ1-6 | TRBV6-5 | CASSRLGTGKSPLHF
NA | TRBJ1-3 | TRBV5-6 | CASSLVLAGTGNTIYF
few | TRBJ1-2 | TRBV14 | CASSQDLSRPKDGYTF
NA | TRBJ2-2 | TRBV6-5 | CASSYFRSPGGELFF
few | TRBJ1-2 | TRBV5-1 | CASSSDRATNYGYTF
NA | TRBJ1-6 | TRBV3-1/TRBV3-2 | CASSQLSGAYSPLHF